Each of the 18 T cell receptor beta chains below was sequenced from the same sample in a study of blood T cell repertoires in COVID-19. Method: immunoSEQ multiplex PCR; TCRdb's copy keeps in-frame clones and lacks some. The sample includes 72,000 or so clones, 75% to 90% of them seen just once. The source material was peripheral blood. Every receptor here comes from a woman older than 75 with active or convalescent COVID-19.

The V call is TRBV15, the J call TRBJ1-1; D remains unclear. Germline V gene lookup returns CDR1 LNHNV and CDR2 YYDKDF (reference sequence). This CDR3 has 16 residues. Trimming shortened V by 1 base and J by 10 bases, and 22 bases separated the two germline ends. The CDR3 protein is CATSRVGLRGGEGAFF. CDR3 coding DNA: TGTGCCACCAGCAGAGTGGGTTTACGGGGTGGGGAAGGAGCTTTCTTT.

The chain carries TRBV29-1 and TRBJ2-7; TRBD2 might be the D (5 bases). Trimming stripped 3 bases from V and 2 bases from J, with 11 bases between. Germline V gene lookup returns CDR1 SQVTM and CDR2 ANQGSEA. The CDR3 contains 13 residues. The CDR3 spells CSVEVSAAYEQYF. CDR3 coding DNA: TGCAGCGTTGAGGTTAGCGCCGCCTACGAGCAGTACTTC.

This sequence joins TRBV7-9 and TRBJ1-2; 10 positions agree with TRBD1. Trimming took 5 bases from V and 8 from J; bases not matched to a gene: 8. The germline gives CDR1 SEHNR, CDR2 FQNEAQ (reference sequence). CDR3 length: 14 residues. CDR3 coding DNA: TGTGCCAGCAGCGACGGACAGGGGGATGCGGGCTACACCTTC. Translating gives CASSDGQGDAGYTF.

The chain links TRBV10-1 to TRBJ1-1, with no clear D. Trimming shortened V by 2 bases and J by 11 bases, and 12 bases separated the two germline ends. The germline V gene has CDR1 WNHNN and CDR2 SYGVQD (reference sequence). CDR3 length: 12 amino acids. The CDR3 sequence is CASSEQSGLAFF. CDR3 sequence (DNA): TGCGCCAGCAGTGAGCAAAGTGGACTGGCTTTCTTT.

V is TRBV6-6 and J is TRBJ2-1, with TRBD2 identical over 9 bases. CDR3 length equals 16 residues. Losses at the gene ends were 2 bases for V and 2 bases for J; bases not matched to a gene: 4. Per the germline V gene, CDR1 is MNHNY and CDR2 is SVGAGI (reference sequence). In DNA form, the CDR3 reads TGTGCCAGCAGTTACCGGGCGGGGGGGCCCTACAATGAGCAGTTCTTC. It encodes CASSYRAGGPYNEQFF.

The rearrangement joins TRBV28 to TRBJ1-1; D might be TRBD1 (6 bases). CDR1 is MDHEN, CDR2 SYDVKM, per germline. Deletions cut 6 bases from V and 11 bases from J, with 16 bases between. The CDR3 length is 12 residues. CDR3 loop: CASSSQGFNAFF. The CDR3 DNA sequence: TGTGCCAGCAGCTCCCAGGGGTTCAACGCTTTCTTT.

At least ten counts were recorded for this clone. V gene TRBV6-9 combines with J gene TRBJ2-1; D is perhaps TRBD1 (6 bases). Germline-derived CDR1 and CDR2 are MNHGY and SVAAGI. Trimming stripped 0 bases from V and 12 bases from J, with 21 bases between. The CDR3 has 16 amino acids. The CDR3 DNA follows: TGTGCCAGCAGTTATTCCCTCGGACAGCTATCAATGGGGCAGTTCTTC. Protein: CASSYSLGQLSMGQFF.

The chain carries TRBV28 and TRBJ2-3; tentatively, D is TRBD2 (6 bases). The CDR3 totals 15 residues. Germline V gives CDR1 MDHEN, CDR2 SYDVKM. Trimming shortened V by 7 bases and J by 1 base, and 15 bases separated the two germline ends. In DNA, the CDR3 is TGTGCCAGCACCCCCGGCGGGGACGGCACAGATACGCAGTATTTT. It specifies CASTPGGDGTDTQYF.

The V and J genes are TRBV7-2 and TRBJ1-6; 8 bases fit TRBD1. Unmatched junction bases numbered 12, after V lost 6 bases and J lost 2 bases. The CDR3 runs 18 residues. The germline CDR1 and CDR2 sequences are SGHTA and FQGNSA. CDR3 in DNA: TGTGCCAGCAGAACCAAACCCGGGACAGGCACCTATAATTCACCCCTCCACTTT. Protein: CASRTKPGTGTYNSPLHF.

This clone was observed a handful of times. The chain has TRBV6-4 and TRBJ1-6; D is perhaps TRBD1 (6 bases). V shed 8 bases and J shed 4 bases, with 12 bases lying between them. The CDR3 has 14 residues. Germline assignment: CDR1 MRHNA and CDR2 SNTAGT. CDR3 nucleotide sequence: TGTGCCAGCCACTCGGACAGTTATAATTCACCCCTCCACTTT. As protein: CASHSDSYNSPLHF.

V and J are TRBV27 and TRBJ1-6; 7 bases are a match to TRBD1. J was trimmed by 8 bases and V by 4 bases; bases with no gene match: 11. The length of the CDR3 is 16 residues. CDR1 and CDR2 (germline): MNHEY, SMNVEV (reference sequence). The CDR3 DNA is TGTGCCAGCAGTTCCTCTCCAGGGGGTTTCTATTCACCCCTCCACTTT. Translated, it gives CASSSSPGGFYSPLHF.

V usage is TRBV27 and J usage is TRBJ1-3, with TRBD1 as a possible D gene (6 bases). The CDR3 contains 14 residues. From germline, CDR1 is MNHEY and CDR2 SMNVEV (reference sequence). The germline V and J ends were trimmed by 6 bases and 0 bases, with 9 bases remaining between them. CDR3 residues: CASRGGISGNTIYF. The CDR3 region has the DNA TGTGCCAGCAGAGGGGGTATCTCTGGAAACACCATATATTTT.

The V call is TRBV7-6, the J call TRBJ2-3; 9 bases match TRBD2. Germline V gene data show CDR1 as SGHVS and CDR2 as FNYEAQ. The CDR3 loop spans 16 amino acids. V lost 7 bases to trimming and J lost 4 bases; unmatched junction nucleotides: 12. The CDR3 sequence is CASTAQGRGGPDTQYF. DNA of the CDR3: TGTGCCAGCACCGCACAGGGGCGGGGGGGACCAGATACGCAGTATTTT. The variable domain in full, with the rest retrieved from reference TRBV7-6 and TRBJ2-3, is GAGVSQSPRYKVTKRGQDVALRCDPISGHVSLYWYRQALGQGPEFLTYFNYEAQQDKSGLPNDRFSAERPEGSISTLTIQRTEQRDSAMYRCASTAQGRGGPDTQYFGPGTRLTVL.

The chain recombines TRBV5-7 with TRBJ1-1; possible D gene TRBD1, 6 bases. TRBV5-7 is an open reading frame, and its role is uncertain. This CDR3 has 15 amino acids. The V gene lost 9 bases and the J gene lost 0 bases, with 18 bases spanning the gap. Here the CDR3 DNA reads TGTGCCACCCGTCGTGGCAGGGACATGAACACTGAAGCTTTCTTT. It translates to CATRRGRDMNTEAFF.

This chain connects TRBV6-2 or TRBV6-3 to TRBJ2-5; TRBD2 is a possible D gene (6 bases). This CDR3 spans 18 amino acids. With 2 bases removed from V and 4 bases from J, the gap between germline ends came to 23 bases. Germline CDR1 and CDR2: MNHEY and SVGEGT. The CDR3 loop reads CASSYPSGGGASAETQYF. Written as DNA, the CDR3 is TGTGCCAGCAGTTACCCTTCCGGTGGCGGGGCCTCGGCAGAGACCCAGTACTTC.

This rearrangement joins TRBV29-1 to TRBJ2-3; 7 bases map to TRBD1. After removal of 5 bases from V and 14 bases from J, the junction contained 10 bases not matched to a gene. CDR1 is SQVTM and CDR2 is ANQGSEA in the germline V gene. The CDR3 is made up of 11 amino acids. The CDR3 coding sequence is TGCAGCGTTCCGGACAGGCGGTGGGCGTATTTT. It is translated as CSVPDRRWAYF.

The chain couples TRBV9 to TRBJ2-1, with 7 bases identical to TRBD1. Germline lookup yields CDR1 SGDLS and CDR2 YYNGEE. V was pared by 3 bases and J by 1 base, with 10 bases of the junction left unmatched. The CDR3 spans 17 residues. The CDR3 nucleotides are TGTGCCAGCAGCGCGACAGGGACACTTGGGTCCTACAATGAGCAGTTCTTC. This codes for CASSATGTLGSYNEQFF.

This clone came up once. The chain recombines TRBV15 with TRBJ1-4; the D gene is possibly TRBD1 (5 bases). With 1 base removed from V and 5 bases from J, the gap between germline ends came to 8 bases. Germline V CDR1 and CDR2: LNHNV, YYDKDF (reference sequence). CDR3 size: 14 residues. CDR3 loop: CATSRGGGNEKLFF. The CDR3 DNA reads TGTGCCACCAGCAGAGGTGGGGGGAATGAAAAACTGTTTTTT. The whole variable domain, remainder taken from reference TRBV15 and TRBJ1-4, is DAMVIQNPRYQVTQFGKPVTLSCSQTLNHNVMYWYQQKSSQAPKLLFHYYDKDFNNEADTPDNFQSRRPNTSFCFLDIRSPGLGDTAMYLCATSRGGGNEKLFFGSGTQLSVL.